This T cell receptor beta chain was profiled in a study of blood T cell repertoires in COVID-19. Study in general: Samples came from the United States, Italy and Spain, spanning acute and convalescent COVID-19. From T cells, B-cell-depleted T cells, or PBMCs came the material, which was cDNA or gDNA.

V was trimmed by 4 bases and J by 8 bases, leaving 14 bases between them. The V gene's germline CDR1 is KGHDR and CDR2 SFDVKD. The CDR3 totals 14 residues. The Seattle site enrolled patients during active infection and followed them longitudinally. As originally analysed: Quantification of nucleated cells was approximated via reference gene primer amplification. Generated by immunoSEQ multiplex PCR, the TCRdb table keeps only in-frame clones and is missing some. V and J calls and clone size are those listed in that table; D and trimming were worked out from the DNA. The sample includes over 200,000 clones, 70% to 90% seen only once; the top ten take less than 3%.

This sequence originates from a man younger than 40 with COVID-19, enrolled during active disease. V gene TRBV24-1 combines with J gene TRBJ2-4; tentatively, D is TRBD2 (5 bases). Material for sequencing was peripheral blood. CDR3 coding DNA: TGTGCCACCAGTGACAGCGGCGCATCGGACATTCAGTACTTC. Translation: CATSDSGASDIQYF.